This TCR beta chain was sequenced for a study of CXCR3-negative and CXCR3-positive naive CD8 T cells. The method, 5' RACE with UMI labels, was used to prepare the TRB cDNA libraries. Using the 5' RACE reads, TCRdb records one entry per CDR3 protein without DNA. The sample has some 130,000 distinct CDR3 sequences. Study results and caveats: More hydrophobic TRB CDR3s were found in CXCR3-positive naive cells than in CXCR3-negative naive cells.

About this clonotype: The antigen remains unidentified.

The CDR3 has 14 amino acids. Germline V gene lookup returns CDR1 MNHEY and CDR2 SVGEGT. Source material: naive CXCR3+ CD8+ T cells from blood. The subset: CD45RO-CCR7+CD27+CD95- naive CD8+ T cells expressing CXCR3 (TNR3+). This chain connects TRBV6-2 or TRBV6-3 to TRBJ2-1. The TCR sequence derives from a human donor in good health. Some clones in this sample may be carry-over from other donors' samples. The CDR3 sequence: CASSPGPTYNEQFF.